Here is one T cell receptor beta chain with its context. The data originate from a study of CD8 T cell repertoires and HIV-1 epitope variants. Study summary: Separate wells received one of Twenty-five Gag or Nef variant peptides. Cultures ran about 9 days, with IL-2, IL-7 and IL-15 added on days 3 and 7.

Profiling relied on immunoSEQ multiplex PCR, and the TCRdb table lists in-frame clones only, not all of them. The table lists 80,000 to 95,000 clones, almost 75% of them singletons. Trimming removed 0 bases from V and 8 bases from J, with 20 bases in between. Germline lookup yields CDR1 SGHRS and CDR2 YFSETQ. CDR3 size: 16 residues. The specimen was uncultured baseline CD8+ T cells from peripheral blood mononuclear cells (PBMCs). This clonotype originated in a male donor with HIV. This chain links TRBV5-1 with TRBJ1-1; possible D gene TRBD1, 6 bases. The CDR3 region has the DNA TGCGCCAGCAGCTTGGTGGGTCTGACACAGGGAGGAGAAGCTTTCTTT. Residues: CASSLVGLTQGGEAFF. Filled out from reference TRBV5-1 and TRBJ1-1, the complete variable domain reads KAGVTQTPRYLIKTRGQQVTLSCSPISGHRSVSWYQQTPGQGLQFLFEYFSETQRNKGNFPGRFSGRQFSNSRSEMNVSTLELGDSALYLCASSLVGLTQGGEAFFGQGTRLTVV.